The present T cell receptor (beta chain) was sequenced within a study of blood T cell repertoires in COVID-19. In the study overall: T cells, B-cell-depleted T cells, or PBMCs provided the cDNA or gDNA that served as material.

Regarding this clone: This same CDR3 is encoded by further DNA sequences in the sample.

Authors' data handling: Reference gene primers were amplified, and this amplification served to estimate nucleated cell counts. Clones were read by immunoSEQ multiplex PCR, and TCRdb kept only the in-frame ones, dropping some. V and J calls and clone size are given by that table; D and trimming were obtained from the DNA. This sample has approximately 290,000 clones, with 90% to 95% found just once. Material: peripheral blood. This receptor was identified in a woman under 40 with COVID-19, enrolled during active disease.

The CDR3 loop is CASSLAVVYNEQFF. Written as DNA, the CDR3 is TGTGCCAGCAGCTTAGCGGTAGTTTACAATGAGCAGTTCTTC. The chain couples TRBV11-2 to TRBJ2-1; no firm D call. The germline V gene has CDR1 SGHAT and CDR2 FQNNGV. The V gene lost 1 base and the J gene lost 4 bases, with 8 bases spanning the gap. The CDR3 is made up of 14 amino acids.